This passage covers 31 T cell receptor beta chains from one sample sequenced in a study of blood T cell repertoires in COVID-19. Clones were read by immunoSEQ multiplex PCR, and TCRdb kept only the in-frame ones, dropping some. The sample has a few hundred thousand clones; about 91% are singletons. The sequencing sample was made of PBMCs or T cells enriched from blood (not recorded which). The receptors shown here come from a middle-aged woman with acute COVID-19.

This clone was detected once. V and J are TRBV2 and TRBJ1-3; D is perhaps TRBD1 (5 bases). Germline CDR1 SNHLY, CDR2 FYNNEI. Trimming removed 5 bases at V and 3 bases at J, with 8 bases between. CDR3 length: 13 amino acids. The CDR3 sequence: CASSSGLGNTIYF. The CDR3 DNA reads TGTGCCAGCAGTTCGGGACTTGGAAACACCATATATTTT.

This chain joins TRBV11-2 and TRBJ2-1; TRBD2 matches at 8 bases. The V gene's germline CDR1 is SGHAT and CDR2 FQNNGV. Trimming cost V 7 bases and J 8 bases; bases outside gene matches: 13. The CDR3 is made up of 15 amino acids. This CDR3 is CASTPLTSVTHEQFF. CDR3 in DNA: TGTGCCAGCACCCCATTGACTAGCGTGACTCATGAGCAGTTCTTC.

As DNA, the CDR3 is TGTGCCAGCAGCGTACAGGGTCGGGACACTGAAGCTTTCTTT. Its translation is CASSVQGRDTEAFF. V is TRBV7-9 and J is TRBJ1-1; possibly TRBD1 for D (6 bases). Germline V CDR1 and CDR2: SEHNR, FQNEAQ (reference sequence). V lost 5 bases and J 3 bases, leaving 13 bases between the germline ends. The CDR3 loop spans 14 amino acids.

This clone was picked up one time. The chain links TRBV29-1 to TRBJ2-1; D perhaps matches TRBD2 (6 bases). The CDR3 is 11 residues long. V was clipped by 8 bases and J by 9 bases, with 14 bases between them. Germline V lookup: CDR1 SQVTM, CDR2 ANQGSEA. The DNA of the CDR3 is TGCAGCCACGGGGGAAATTTTGAGCAGTTCTTC. It is translated as CSHGGNFEQFF.

This clone was counted a single time. This chain connects TRBV11-2 to TRBJ2-5; 8 nucleotides match TRBD2. The CDR3 loop spans 16 amino acids. CDR1 and CDR2 (germline): SGHAT, FQNNGV. Trimming at V came to 5 bases and at J to 14 bases, leaving 22 bases not matched to a gene. CDR3 amino acids: CASSRLRASGSEERYF. The CDR3 nucleotides are TGTGCCAGCAGCCGCCTCCGAGCTAGCGGGTCCGAAGAGAGATACTTC. The full variable domain, completed using reference TRBV11-2 and TRBJ2-5, is EAGVAQSPRYKIIEKRQSVAFWCNPISGHATLYWYQQILGQGPKLLIQFQNNGVVDDSQLPKDRFSAERLKGVDSTLKIQPAKLEDSAVYLCASSRLRASGSEERYFGPGTRLLVL.

The chain combines TRBV6-5 with TRBJ2-1; possibly TRBD2 for D (6 bases). This CDR3 is 13 amino acids long. Germline CDR1 is MNHEY and CDR2 is SVGAGI. Trimming removed 5 bases at V and 8 bases at J, with 13 bases between. The chain's CDR3 is CASSPTRSDEQFF. DNA for the CDR3: TGTGCCAGCAGTCCGACTAGATCGGATGAGCAGTTCTTC.

The gene calls are TRBV5-1 and TRBJ1-4; 11 positions match TRBD1. The CDR3 is made up of 14 amino acids. The germline gives CDR1 SGHRS, CDR2 YFSETQ. Trimming at V came to 4 bases and at J to 6 bases, leaving 2 bases not matched to a gene. The CDR3 nucleotides are TGCGCCAGCAGCCGGGACAGGGGGGATGAAAAACTGTTTTTT. Protein product: CASSRDRGDEKLFF. The complete variable domain, with remaining parts taken from reference TRBV5-1 and TRBJ1-4, reads KAGVTQTPRYLIKTRGQQVTLSCSPISGHRSVSWYQQTPGQGLQFLFEYFSETQRNKGNFPGRFSGRQFSNSRSEMNVSTLELGDSALYLCASSRDRGDEKLFFGSGTQLSVL.

V is TRBV5-1 and J is TRBJ2-2; 9 nucleotides align to TRBD1. CDR1 and CDR2 from the germline V gene are SGHRS and YFSETQ. V shed 2 bases, J shed 6 bases, and the junction held 8 bases outside the gene matches. The CDR3 has 16 amino acids. The CDR3 region has the DNA TGCGCCAGCAGCTTAACGCCCGGGACAGGGCCCGGGGAGCTGTTTTTT. Amino acid sequence: CASSLTPGTGPGELFF.

The chain is built from TRBV18 and TRBJ2-7, with D unclear. The CDR3 is made up of 13 amino acids. The V end lost 3 bases, the J end lost 1 base, and 7 bases lay between the germline ends. The germline CDR1 and CDR2 sequences are KGHSH and LQKENI. The CDR3 here is CASSPSSSYEQYF. DNA of the CDR3: TGTGCCAGCTCACCTTCTTCTTCCTACGAGCAGTACTTC.

The chain is built from TRBV28 and TRBJ2-1, with 11 bases lining up with TRBD2. The V gene's germline CDR1 is MDHEN and CDR2 SYDVKM. CDR3 size: 17 residues. Germline trimming cut 2 bases from V and 4 bases from J; bases unmatched to any gene: 7. The CDR3 protein is CASSLGPGLAEYNEQFF. For the CDR3, the DNA is TGTGCCAGCAGTTTAGGACCGGGACTAGCGGAGTACAATGAGCAGTTCTTC. Drawing the rest from reference TRBV28 and TRBJ2-1, the complete variable domain is DVKVTQSSRYLVKRTGEKVFLECVQDMDHENMFWYRQDPGLGLRLIYFSYDVKMKEKGDIPEGYSVSREKKERFSLILESASTNQTSMYLCASSLGPGLAEYNEQFFGPGTRLTVL.

Comments on this clone: Germline and junction disagree at one end, which may indicate a read error. The V call is TRBV7-7, the J call TRBJ2-1, with 10 bases that match TRBD1. Germline V gene sequence: CDR1 SSHAT, CDR2 FNYEAQ (reference sequence). This CDR3 comprises 15 residues. CDR3 region: CASSFRQGAENEQFF. For the CDR3, the DNA is TGTGCTAGCAGCTTCCGACAGGGGGCGGAGAATGAGCAGTTCTTC.

The CDR3 reads CASSLALEGTQYF. In DNA, the CDR3 is TGTGCCAGCAGCTTAGCCCTGGAGGGCACCCAGTACTTC. This chain joins TRBV11-3 and TRBJ2-5, with D perhaps matching TRBD2 (6 bases). Germline assignment: CDR1 SGHNT and CDR2 YENEEA. The V end was cut by 1 base, the J end by 8 bases, with 11 bases between. This CDR3 is 13 amino acids long.

The chain carries TRBV7-2 and TRBJ2-1; D gene uncertain. The CDR3 loop spans 15 amino acids. V gave up 3 bases and J gave up 6 bases, with 15 bases separating them. CDR1 is SGHTA and CDR2 is FQGNSA in the germline V gene. The CDR3 reads CASSLGQTLSNEQFF. CDR3 nucleotides: TGTGCCAGCAGCTTGGGCCAGACGCTAAGCAATGAGCAGTTCTTC.

This clone occurred once. This rearrangement joins TRBV24-1 to TRBJ2-3; 8 nucleotides line up with TRBD1. This CDR3 contains 15 residues. V shed 2 bases, J shed 4 bases, and the junction held 4 bases outside the gene matches. Germline lookup yields CDR1 KGHDR and CDR2 SFDVKD. As DNA, the CDR3 is TGTGCCACCAGTGATTGGTACAGGGGGGCAGATACGCAGTATTTT. Protein product: CATSDWYRGADTQYF.

The sample holds a few counts of this clone. The chain has TRBV6-5 and TRBJ2-5; TRBD2 agrees at 12 bases. With V trimmed by 10 bases and J by 4 bases, 10 bases remained unmatched. The CDR3 has 15 amino acids. CDR1 is MNHEY, CDR2 SVGAGI, per germline. CDR3 DNA: TGTGCCACCCTGCGTCTAGCGGGAGGGTCAGAGACCCAGTACTTC. It translates to CATLRLAGGSETQYF.

The chain uses TRBV18 and TRBJ2-5; possible D gene TRBD2, 6 bases. Deletions cut 1 base from V and 8 bases from J, with 14 bases between. The CDR3 totals 14 residues. Germline CDR1 and CDR2: KGHSH and LQKENI. CDR3 sequence reads: CASSPLNSGGTQYF. CDR3 nucleotides: TGTGCCAGCTCACCACTTAATTCCGGGGGAACCCAGTACTTC.

The rearrangement joins TRBV5-5 to TRBJ1-2; D gene unclear. This CDR3 is 14 amino acids long. Trimming shortened V by 0 bases and J by 1 base, and 7 bases separated the two germline ends. Germline assignment: CDR1 SGHKS and CDR2 YYEKEE (reference sequence). As DNA, the CDR3 is TGTGCCAGCAGCTTGGAAGCAAGTAACTATGGCTACACCTTC. Translation gives CASSLEASNYGYTF.

For this clone: Other DNA sequences in this sample translate to the same CDR3. V and J are TRBV2 and TRBJ1-5, with D possibly being TRBD1 (5 bases). V lost 6 bases to trimming and J lost 7 bases, with 10 bases between them. The CDR3 consists of 12 residues. The germline gives CDR1 SNHLY, CDR2 FYNNEI. The CDR3 is CASRQGGQPQHF. The CDR3 DNA follows: TGTGCCAGCAGGCAGGGAGGGCAGCCCCAGCATTTT.

The chain has TRBV29-1 and TRBJ2-7; a weak D match, TRBD2 (5 bases). Germline CDR1 reads SQVTM; CDR2 reads ANQGSEA. The CDR3 is 12 residues long. The ends were cut back, 4 bases at V and 4 bases at J, with 11 bases in the middle. CDR3 sequence: CSVGGSIYEQYF. CDR3 in DNA: TGCAGCGTTGGTGGGAGTATTTACGAGCAGTACTTC.

The CDR3 loop reads CASSQEPGAGSQYF. The CDR3 DNA follows: TGCGCCAGCAGCCAAGAGCCCGGCGCGGGGTCCCAGTACTTC. The rearrangement joins TRBV4-1 to TRBJ2-5; a weak D match, TRBD2 (6 bases). The CDR3 has 14 amino acids. Germline loops: CDR1 MGHRA, CDR2 YSYEKL. V dropped 0 bases and J dropped 9 bases, with 14 bases sitting between them.

The genes are TRBV25-1 and TRBJ1-2, with 8 bases matching TRBD1. Per germline, CDR1 MGHDK and CDR2 SYGVNS. The CDR3 runs 13 residues. With 10 bases clipped from V and 2 bases from J, the junction kept 6 bases outside the gene matches. As DNA, the CDR3 is TGTGCCACCTTGGACAGGGCAAACTATGGCTACACCTTC. Amino acid sequence: CATLDRANYGYTF.

The V and J genes are TRBV24-1 and TRBJ2-3, with 10 bases identical to TRBD1. V trimming: 9 bases; J trimming: 3 bases; junction bases outside the gene matches: 5. The length of the CDR3 is 14 residues. In germline, CDR1 is KGHDR, CDR2 SFDVKD. In DNA, the CDR3 is TGTGCCACCCAATGGGGACAGGGGACAGATACGCAGTATTTT. Its translation is CATQWGQGTDTQYF.

The chain couples TRBV6-5 to TRBJ1-2; 7 positions match TRBD1. V trimming: 8 bases; J trimming: 3 bases; junction bases outside the gene matches: 12. The CDR3 is made up of 15 amino acids. CDR1 is MNHEY and CDR2 is SVGAGI in the germline V gene. The CDR3: CASLHPGGGHYGYTF. CDR3 DNA sequence: TGTGCCAGCCTCCACCCGGGAGGGGGCCACTATGGCTACACCTTC.

The chain carries TRBV10-3 and TRBJ2-7; D remains unclear. Germline-derived CDR1 and CDR2 are ENHRY and SYGVKD. This CDR3 contains 11 residues. V was clipped by 1 base and J by 5 bases, with 3 bases between them. In DNA form, the CDR3 reads TGTGCCATCAGTGAGTATAACGAGCAGTACTTC. Its protein product is CAISEYNEQYF.

The chain links TRBV30 to TRBJ1-2; 7 bases fit TRBD1. The CDR3 extends over 15 amino acids. V lost 4 bases, J lost 6 bases, and 14 bases stayed unmatched. Germline CDR1 and CDR2: GTSNPN and SVGIG (reference sequence). The CDR3 nucleotides read TGTGCCTGGACGACTCCCAGGGGGAGGTTTGATGGCTACACCTTC. Translation: CAWTTPRGRFDGYTF.

The CDR3 DNA reads as TGTGCCACCAGTGATTACGACGGGAGAACGCACACCGGGGAGCTGTTTTTT. Translation gives CATSDYDGRTHTGELFF. The chain couples TRBV24-1 to TRBJ2-2, with D possibly matching TRBD2 (6 bases). CDR1 KGHDR and CDR2 SFDVKD come from the germline V gene. The germline V and J ends were trimmed by 2 bases and 3 bases, with 15 bases remaining between them. This CDR3 has 17 residues.

V and J are TRBV3-1 (or the pseudogene TRBV3-2) and TRBJ1-2; 10 positions match TRBD1. V was clipped by 3 bases and J by 8 bases; unmatched bases: 6. CDR3 size: 14 residues. Germline assignment: CDR1 LGHDT and CDR2 YNNKEL (reference sequence). CDR3: CASSHAGTGDGYTF. CDR3 nucleotides: TGTGCCAGCAGCCACGCCGGGACAGGGGACGGCTACACCTTC.

This clone is a singleton in its sample. The CDR3 here is CASSLAGGGIKETQYF. The CDR3 DNA reads TGTGCCAGCAGCTTAGCGGGGGGGGGAATCAAGGAGACCCAGTACTTC. The chain employs TRBV11-1 and TRBJ2-5; TRBD2 matches 7 bases. The germline V gene has CDR1 SGHAT and CDR2 FQDESV (reference sequence). V lost 0 bases, J lost 5 bases, and 9 bases stayed unmatched. This CDR3 comprises 16 residues.

For the CDR3, the DNA is TGTGCCAGCAGCGCGGACAGGGGTAAGATCCCGCCCCAGCATTTT. Protein product: CASSADRGKIPPQHF. The chain links TRBV7-2 to TRBJ1-5, with TRBD1 matching 9 bases. Germline lookup yields CDR1 SGHTA and CDR2 FQGNSA. The CDR3 extends over 15 amino acids. J gave up 9 bases and V 5 bases, and 11 bases lay outside the gene matches.

The chain couples TRBV19 to TRBJ2-7, with D possibly matching TRBD1 (6 bases). Per germline, CDR1 LNHDA and CDR2 SQIVND (reference sequence). The CDR3 has 14 residues. V gave up 6 bases and J gave up 2 bases, with 14 bases separating them. The CDR3 sequence: CASRPQGGTYEQYF. As DNA, the CDR3 is TGTGCCAGTAGGCCACAGGGCGGAACCTACGAGCAGTACTTC.

The chain links TRBV10-3 to TRBJ2-3; TRBD1 matches at 8 bases. Trimming at V came to 10 bases and at J to 6 bases, leaving 9 bases not matched to a gene. The CDR3 covers 13 residues. Germline V gene sequence: CDR1 ENHRY, CDR2 SYGVKD. CDR3 bases: TGTGCCAATAGGGACAGGAACGTGGATACGCAGTATTTT. This codes for CANRDRNVDTQYF.